The clone carrying this T cell receptor (beta chain) was counted once. What it recognizes is unknown. This CDR3 spans 16 amino acids. Losses at the gene ends were 4 bases for V and 4 bases for J; bases not matched to a gene: 10. Germline CDR1 is LNHDA and CDR2 is SQIVND (reference sequence). TCRdb's table, derived via immunoSEQ multiplex PCR, lists solely in-frame clones and lacks some. The table has around 99,000 clones, 81% seen once; the top ten hold less than 20%. The data were obtained in a study of PD-1 blockade in classical Hodgkin lymphoma. Overall study: Patients in the cohort were put on intravenous nivolumab, 3 mg/kg every 2 weeks. The study, taken as a whole, reports: Those achieving complete response showed baseline diversity like newly diagnosed patients.

Exposure to brentuximab vedotin varied, and each patient had relapsed following autologous stem cell transplantation. When best responses were assessed, they were complete response, partial response or progressive disease. This TCR derives from a human donor with classical Hodgkin lymphoma. This chain links TRBV19 with TRBJ1-2; 9 nucleotides line up with TRBD1. Sequenced here: peripheral blood mononuclear cells (PBMCs), sampled before the second cycle of nivolumab. CDR3 loop: CASSTSPGTGSYGYTF. The CDR3 DNA sequence: TGTGCCAGTAGTACGAGTCCCGGGACAGGGAGCTATGGCTACACCTTC.